This T cell receptor beta chain was sequenced in a study of molecular identifiers for immune sequencing clone quantification. MiXCR, applied by TCRdb to the PCR reads, yields one record per CDR3 protein. This table holds 85,000 to 130,000 distinct CDR3 sequences, roughly 34% found once. The CDR3 has 15 amino acids. V was pared by 3 bases and J by 0 bases, with 9 bases between. The V gene's germline CDR1 is MNHNS and CDR2 SASEGT. Notes on this clonotype: Its cognate antigen is unknown.

Study outcomes and limitations: Spiked Jurkat TCR RNA equivalent to one cell was reportedly detectable in about a million naive cells. In cases of identical TCR molecules sharing a barcode, highly expanded clone sizes could be underestimated. Clones above 20 RNA copies contained over 98% of effector molecules and under 1% of naive molecules.

Sorting selected naive CD8 T cells with a CD8+CD4-CCR7+CD45RA+ phenotype. This sequence originates from a human donor in good health. Some libraries in this study had Jurkat cell RNA spiked in. The chain carries TRBV6-1 and TRBJ1-3, with D unresolved. Sequencing input: naive CD8+ T cells from blood, with Jurkat cell RNA spiked in. The subset: FACS-sorted CD8+CD4-CCR7+CD45RA+ naive T cells. Written as DNA, the CDR3 is TGTGCCAGCAGTGAGGACGAAGACTCTGGAAACACCATATATTTT. This encodes CASSEDEDSGNTIYF.